This passage covers 18 T cell receptor beta chains from one sample sequenced in a study of STAT5B mutations in CD4+ large granular lymphocyte leukemia. Sequencing used immunoSEQ multiplex PCR; TCRdb keeps in-frame clones, though not all of them. Found here are 15,000 to 25,000 clones, roughly 83% of them singletons; the top ten hold roughly an eighth. The source material was CD4+ T cells from blood buffy coats. Receptors originate from a human donor in good health.

V and J are TRBV15 and TRBJ1-4; D gene uncertain. Trimming removed 0 bases at V and 13 bases at J, with 15 bases between. CDR3 length: 14 residues. Germline-derived CDR1 and CDR2 are LNHNV and YYDKDF (reference sequence). The CDR3, as DNA: TGTGCCACCAGCAGAGATTCTTTCGGGAGTAGACTGTTTTTT. Translating gives CATSRDSFGSRLFF.

This chain uses TRBV5-1 with TRBJ2-7; 13 nucleotides line up with TRBD2. The junction had 2 bases not matched to a gene; V was cut back by 2 bases and J by 0 bases. The CDR3 sequence is 16 residues long. Per germline, CDR1 SGHRS and CDR2 YFSETQ. The CDR3 spells CASSLGTSGISYEQYF. DNA for the CDR3: TGCGCCAGCAGCTTAGGGACTAGCGGGATCTCCTACGAGCAGTACTTC.

The rearrangement joins TRBV19 to TRBJ1-4; TRBD1 matches 8 bases. Per the germline V gene, CDR1 is LNHDA and CDR2 is SQIVND (reference sequence). The CDR3 sequence is 15 residues long. V lost 9 bases and J lost 2; bases outside the gene matches: 8. The CDR3 region has the DNA TGTGCCAGCCTTTCTTCAGGGGGCACTAATGAAAAACTGTTTTTT. Translated, it gives CASLSSGGTNEKLFF.

This sequence joins TRBV10-3 and TRBJ1-2; possible D gene TRBD1, 6 bases. The CDR3 is 15 residues long. The V end lost 4 bases, the J end lost 3 bases, and 15 bases lay between the germline ends. Germline loops: CDR1 ENHRY, CDR2 SYGVKD. The CDR3 DNA is TGTGCCATCAGTGGGGGGGACAACTACTACTATGGCTACACCTTC. This gives the protein CAISGGDNYYYGYTF.

This chain uses TRBV6-1 with TRBJ2-3, with TRBD2 matching over 10 bases. Trimming removed 4 bases from V and 3 bases from J; junction bases left unmatched: 10. The CDR3 loop spans 17 amino acids. CDR1 and CDR2 (germline): MNHNS, SASEGT. The CDR3 region is CASSGPSGSKGTDTQYF. CDR3 sequence (DNA): TGTGCCAGCAGTGGTCCTAGCGGGAGCAAGGGAACAGATACGCAGTATTTT.

The chain couples TRBV2 to TRBJ2-1, with D possibly TRBD2 on 5 matching bases. V shed 1 base and J shed 4 bases, with 11 bases lying between them. The CDR3 loop spans 15 amino acids. The germline V gene has CDR1 SNHLY and CDR2 FYNNEI. DNA of the CDR3: TGTGCCAGCAGTGAAGGCGGACTTCGATACAATGAGCAGTTCTTC. This encodes CASSEGGLRYNEQFF.

This clone was observed once. This chain links TRBV10-2 with TRBJ1-2; TRBD1 aligns across 7 bases. The CDR3 runs to 14 residues. Germline V CDR1 and CDR2: WSHSY, SAAADI. Trimming removed 7 bases from V and 3 bases from J; junction bases left unmatched: 8. The CDR3 bases are TGCGCCAGCAACAGGGGTTTACAGGACTATGGCTACACCTTC. This encodes CASNRGLQDYGYTF.

This chain uses TRBV9 with TRBJ2-5; 9 nucleotides agree with TRBD2. The J segment lost 5 bases and the V segment lost 3 bases, leaving 5 bases of the junction unmatched. Per the germline V gene, CDR1 is SGDLS and CDR2 is YYNGEE. This CDR3 contains 14 residues. The CDR3 DNA sequence: TGTGCCAGCAGCGGAGGACTAGCGTTTGAGACCCAGTACTTC. It is translated as CASSGGLAFETQYF.

A single count supports this clone. An end of the junction does not agree with germline; a read error may underlie this. The chain recombines TRBV2 with TRBJ2-7; D is possibly TRBD2 (6 bases). Germline CDR1 is SNHLY and CDR2 is FYNNEI. The CDR3 is 14 amino acids. The DNA of the CDR3 is TGTGCCAGCAGGGAAGACGGGAGCTCCTACGAGCAGTACTTC. This encodes CASREDGSSYEQYF.

V and J are TRBV27 and TRBJ2-3, with TRBD2 identical over 10 bases. The CDR3 extends over 15 amino acids. Trimming cost V 5 bases and J 5 bases; bases outside gene matches: 7. Germline V gene sequence: CDR1 MNHEY, CDR2 SMNVEV (reference sequence). The chain's CDR3 is CASSPGTSELDTQYF. CDR3 sequence (DNA): TGTGCCAGCAGTCCCGGGACTAGCGAACTAGATACGCAGTATTTT.

This chain uses TRBV15 with TRBJ1-2; D is unresolved. CDR1 and CDR2 from the germline V gene are LNHNV and YYDKDF (reference sequence). Trimming shortened V by 1 base and J by 6 bases, and 9 bases separated the two germline ends. The CDR3 spans 13 residues. DNA of the CDR3: TGTGCCACCAGCAGAGTTCCCCCGCATGGCTACACCTTC. It is translated as CATSRVPPHGYTF.

This clone has only a few counts. This chain links TRBV10-3 with TRBJ1-5; D not certain. Per germline, CDR1 ENHRY and CDR2 SYGVKD. Trimming cost V 6 bases and J 0 bases, with 12 bases left between them. This CDR3 is 15 amino acids long. The chain's CDR3 is CAISPAGYSNQPQHF. CDR3 DNA: TGTGCCATCAGCCCTGCGGGATATAGCAATCAGCCCCAGCATTTT.

This sequence joins TRBV6-6 and TRBJ2-3; 8 bases line up with TRBD2. The ends lost 5 bases at V and 11 bases at J; junction bases unmatched: 6. CDR3 length equals 12 residues. Per the germline V gene, CDR1 is MNHNY and CDR2 is SVGAGI (reference sequence). In DNA, the CDR3 is TGTGCCAGCAGTCCTCCGGGACTAGAGCAGTATTTT. Its translation is CASSPPGLEQYF.

The chain is built from TRBV10-3 and TRBJ1-5, with 7 bases identical to TRBD1. After removal of 10 bases from V and 4 bases from J, the junction contained 10 bases not matched to a gene. The CDR3 loop spans 14 amino acids. The germline V gene has CDR1 ENHRY and CDR2 SYGVKD. The CDR3 nucleotides read TGTGCCAGCTCCGGGACAGTACTTAATCAGCCCCAGCATTTT. Encoded protein: CASSGTVLNQPQHF.

The rearrangement links TRBV19 to TRBJ2-2, with D maybe TRBD1 (5 bases). CDR3 length equals 14 residues. Germline CDR1 and CDR2: LNHDA and SQIVND (reference sequence). Between the trimmed V and J ends, which lost 6 bases and 1 base, there was a span of 9 bases. The CDR3 sequence: CASRLQGNTGELFF. In DNA, the CDR3 is TGTGCCAGTAGATTGCAGGGGAACACCGGGGAGCTGTTTTTT.

The CDR3 protein is CASSDQETQYF. In DNA, the CDR3 is TGTGCCAGCAGTGACCAAGAGACCCAGTACTTC. V gene TRBV6-5 combines with J gene TRBJ2-5; the D is unclear. Per germline, CDR1 MNHEY and CDR2 SVGAGI. The CDR3 covers 11 residues. V lost 5 bases and J lost 0, with 1 base in between.

This chain links TRBV25-1 with TRBJ1-4; tentatively, D is TRBD1 (5 bases). Germline-derived CDR1 and CDR2 are MGHDK and SYGVNS. V dropped 5 bases and J dropped 4 bases, with 14 bases sitting between them. The CDR3 covers 15 residues. The CDR3 here is CASSSKGLVNEKLFF. Here the CDR3 DNA reads TGTGCCAGCAGTAGCAAGGGGCTGGTTAATGAAAAACTGTTTTTT.

The genes are TRBV10-2 and TRBJ2-1, with 7 nucleotides matching TRBD2. The CDR3 has 14 residues. Germline values: CDR1 WSHSY, CDR2 SAAADI. V lost 7 bases to trimming and J lost 0 bases; unmatched junction nucleotides: 3. The DNA for the CDR3 is TGCGCCAGCACCCGGGAGGACTCCTACAATGAGCAGTTCTTC. Translating gives CASTREDSYNEQFF.